This T cell receptor beta chain comes out of a study of cytomegalovirus exposure and HLA in healthy donors. V dropped 1 base and J dropped 4 bases, with 17 bases sitting between them. Germline CDR1 and CDR2: LGHNT and FRNRAP. The CDR3 spans 18 residues. The PCR was carried out with 60 Vbeta primers and 13 Jbeta primers. Produced via immunoSEQ multiplex PCR; TCRdb's table is partial and in-frame only. The data contain 160,000 or so clones, approximately 80% of them singletons. This receptor was taken from a woman between 45 and 65 years old in good health and CMV-seronegative. The rearrangement joins TRBV12-5 to TRBJ1-6; D gene uncertain. Source material: PBMCs. CDR3 coding DNA: TGTGCTAGTGGTTTGGACCGGGGAGGGAGCCTGTATAATTCACCCCTCCACTTT. This translates into CASGLDRGGSLYNSPLHF.